Each of the 15 T cell receptor beta chains below was sequenced from the same sample in a study of cytomegalovirus exposure and HLA in healthy donors. Use of 60 Vbeta and 13 Jbeta primers characterized the PCR. Produced via immunoSEQ multiplex PCR; TCRdb's table is partial and in-frame only. The table records around 25,000 clones, 60% to 80% of them present only once. Sequencing was carried out using PBMCs. These receptors all come from a male donor in good health and CMV-seronegative.

The V call is TRBV7-3, the J call TRBJ2-5; TRBD2 matches at 14 bases. The junction had 3 bases not matched to a gene; V was cut back by 2 bases and J by 4 bases. Germline CDR1 reads SGHTA; CDR2 reads FQGTGA. The CDR3 covers 16 residues. CDR3 residues: CASSLLGLAGGETQYF. The CDR3 DNA is TGTGCCAGCAGCTTACTAGGACTAGCGGGGGGAGAGACCCAGTACTTC.

The chain combines TRBV6-1 with TRBJ1-2, with 10 bases matching TRBD1. Per germline, CDR1 MNHNS and CDR2 SASEGT. The length of the CDR3 is 14 residues. The V and J ends lost 3 bases and 8 bases, in that order; junction bases with no gene match: 6. The CDR3 DNA reads TGTGCCAGCAGTGAGGGGGACAGGGGAGGCGGCTACACCTTC. This sequence encodes CASSEGDRGGGYTF.

The chain employs TRBV5-4 and TRBJ2-5; TRBD2 agrees at 7 bases. J gave up 2 bases and V 2 bases, and 6 bases lay outside the gene matches. The germline CDR1 and CDR2 sequences are SGHNT and YYREEE (reference sequence). The CDR3 runs 15 residues. CDR3 amino acids: CASSFPLAEQETQYF. In nucleotides, the CDR3 is TGTGCCAGCAGCTTCCCGCTAGCGGAGCAAGAGACCCAGTACTTC.

This rearrangement joins TRBV28 to TRBJ2-5; tentative D call: TRBD1 (6 bases). The CDR3 consists of 15 residues. Trimming pared 3 bases from V and 1 base from J, leaving 12 bases between. Germline assignment: CDR1 MDHEN and CDR2 SYDVKM. The chain's CDR3 is CASSFGTGSQETQYF. DNA for the CDR3: TGTGCCAGCAGTTTTGGAACAGGGAGCCAAGAGACCCAGTACTTC.

V and J are TRBV6-1 and TRBJ2-3, with a tentative D call TRBD1 (6 bases). Trimming took off 7 bases at V and 2 bases at J, with 16 bases between the two ends. Germline assignment: CDR1 MNHNS and CDR2 SASEGT. CDR3 length: 15 amino acids. CDR3 coding DNA: TGTGCCAGCACCCCCCCCAGGGGCCCCACAGATACGCAGTATTTT. Residues: CASTPPRGPTDTQYF.

The chain uses TRBV5-4 and TRBJ2-6, with 7 bases fitting TRBD1. This CDR3 comprises 17 residues. Per germline, CDR1 SGHNT and CDR2 YYREEE (reference sequence). V gave up 4 bases and J gave up 0 bases; unmatched junction bases: 7. The CDR3 DNA reads TGTGCCAGCAGCCCCCCGGGACAGCCCTCTGGGGCCAACGTCCTGACTTTC. The encoded protein is CASSPPGQPSGANVLTF.

The V and J genes are TRBV12-5 and TRBJ2-3; possible D gene TRBD2, 6 bases. The CDR3 totals 16 residues. Trimming pared 0 bases from V and 2 bases from J, leaving 12 bases between. Per germline, CDR1 LGHNT and CDR2 FRNRAP. The CDR3 protein is CASGLVLEGPTDTQYF. The CDR3, as DNA: TGTGCTAGTGGTTTGGTCCTGGAGGGCCCCACAGATACGCAGTATTTT.

This clone appeared a single time. The rearrangement links TRBV13 to TRBJ2-7, with TRBD2 as a possible D gene (5 bases). The V gene's germline CDR1 is PRHDT and CDR2 FYEKMQ (reference sequence). The CDR3 spans 13 residues. V was clipped by 4 bases and J by 0 bases, with 7 bases between them. The CDR3 bases are TGTGCCAGCAGCTCGGGGAGCTCCTACGAGCAGTACTTC. Protein product: CASSSGSSYEQYF.

This clone has only a few counts. The CDR3, as DNA: TGTGCCAGCAGCGCAACAGGGGCTACCATTCCCGAGACCCAGTACTTC. Its protein product is CASSATGATIPETQYF. The chain joins TRBV21-1 to TRBJ2-5; TRBD1, the table's D call, was not compared with the DNA. TRBV21-1 is given as a pseudogene. CDR3 length: 16 residues.

This clone has only one observation. V usage is TRBV6-4 and J usage is TRBJ2-3; a weak D match, TRBD1 (5 bases). Germline CDR1 reads MRHNA; CDR2 reads SNTAGT. Deletions cut 0 bases from V and 5 bases from J, with 9 bases between. This CDR3 is built from 14 residues. The CDR3 nucleotides are TGTGCCAGCAGTGACTCTGGCAGGGAAGATACGCAGTATTTT. It translates to CASSDSGREDTQYF.

The CDR3 region is CATSRDTGGADTQYF. CDR3 DNA sequence: TGTGCCACCAGCAGAGATACGGGGGGGGCAGATACGCAGTATTTT. This chain links TRBV15 with TRBJ2-3; the match to TRBD2 covers 8 bases. The germline V gene encodes CDR1 LNHNV and CDR2 YYDKDF (reference sequence). This CDR3 is 15 amino acids long. After removal of 0 bases from V and 4 bases from J, the junction contained 3 bases not matched to a gene.

The chain employs TRBV27 and TRBJ2-7; perhaps TRBD2 as D (5 bases). Looked up from germline, CDR1 is MNHEY and CDR2 is SMNVEV (reference sequence). This CDR3 region has 15 residues. Trimming cost V 6 bases and J 3 bases, with 18 bases left between them. CDR3 in DNA: TGTGCCAGCAGCTTAATACGGGGTAGTGGCTACGAGCAGTACTTC. The encoded protein is CASSLIRGSGYEQYF.

V gene TRBV5-4 combines with J gene TRBJ2-5, with 8 bases aligning to TRBD1. Matching the DNA end better, TRBJ2-7 makes the J call doubtful. The CDR3 totals 14 residues. Germline CDR1 SGHNT, CDR2 YYREEE (reference sequence). The CDR3 DNA reads TGTGCCAGCACCTCGGGACAGGCCACCTACGAGCAGTACTTC. It specifies CASTSGQATYEQYF.

This clone was detected a few times. J is TRBJ2-7 and V is TRBV27; 10 bases map to TRBD1. The germline V gene encodes CDR1 MNHEY and CDR2 SMNVEV (reference sequence). CDR3 size: 15 residues. V lost 4 bases to trimming and J lost 3 bases; unmatched junction nucleotides: 6. The CDR3 spells CASSYKGQGNYEQYF. CDR3 coding DNA: TGTGCCAGCAGTTATAAGGGACAGGGGAACTACGAGCAGTACTTC.

CDR3 nucleotide sequence: TGTGCCAGCAGCTTAGGCCCAGGGCTAAATCAGCCCCAGCATTTT. Translation gives CASSLGPGLNQPQHF. V is TRBV11-2 and J is TRBJ1-5, with D perhaps matching TRBD1 (5 bases). Trimming removed 1 base at V and 4 bases at J, with 11 bases between. The CDR3 contains 15 residues. Germline V CDR1 and CDR2: SGHAT, FQNNGV.